This T cell receptor (beta chain) stems from a study of T cells in Graves' hyperthyroidism and ophthalmopathy (dated by TCRdb to the late 2010s). The study in broad terms: Peripheral blood was sampled at the time of initial diagnosis, prior to any treatment. An independent validation cohort of around 20 hyperthyroidism patients and 17 patients who later progressed to ophthalmopathy tested prospective prediction of ophthalmopathy. The 75 to 100 discovery patients were randomly split 7:3 into training and test sets. According to the paper, TCR Vbeta CDR3 sequencing was carried out on over 130 peripheral blood samples, which came from 40 to 45 ophthalmopathy, approximately 78 hyperthyroidism and approximately 17 progressor patients. In about 6 Graves' hyperthyroidism patients, the study also compared T-cell repertoires from thyroid tissue with T-cell repertoires from blood. To identify distinguishing TCR V-J signatures, a discovery cohort of 90 to 100 patients was used, comprising 40 to 45 with Graves' ophthalmopathy and roughly 60 with stable Graves' hyperthyroidism. Following sampling, methimazole starting at 30 mg daily was given to hyperthyroidism patients, and high-dose intravenous methylprednisolone was given to ophthalmopathy patients.

CDR1 and CDR2, looked up from the germline V gene, are MDHEN and SYDVKM. The junction shows trimming of 4 bases on V and 1 base on J, plus 13 bases between the germline ends. The CDR3 spans 16 residues, from the cysteine through the phenylalanine. Of the read, only the CDR3 DNA is kept; its 48 bases are in frame from base 1. In the ophthalmopathy patients, disease was moderately to severely active, with a Clinical Activity Score of 3 or more, a NOSPECS grade of 4 or more, and a duration of less than 3 months. Any patient with an uncontrolled infection, another autoimmune disease, pregnancy or lactation was excluded. Clinical symptoms, serum thyroxine and TRAb, thyroid ultrasound, and orbital computed tomography formed the basis for the diagnoses. Ficoll-Paque density gradient centrifugation was used to isolate PBMCs from around 9.1 ml of fresh peripheral blood. Total RNA was extracted using Trizol reagent, and RNA quality was assessed on an Agilent 2100 Bioanalyzer.

Paper-wide results and their limitations: In cross-validation, a model built on a 13 V-J signature told ophthalmopathy apart from stable hyperthyroidism with 85% to 90% sensitivity and approximately 81% specificity, and in testing the same model reached 80%/75%. Most expanded thyroid clonotypes (frequency above 0.001) were also detected in blood, a finding suggesting that blood repertoires may reflect thyroid immune responses. Sample size was not statistically predetermined, and investigators were not blinded to group allocation. In validation, progression to ophthalmopathy was predicted by the model with 70% to 71% sensitivity and approximately 78% specificity, a median of roughly 6 months before onset.

This clonotype showed up many times. This clone's antigen is unknown. Qualities for individual bases were not recorded, and no much larger clone is one base off. The TCR beta CDR3 regions were amplified from the RNA transcripts. The TCR CDR3 was subjected to a first round of RT-PCR using the HTBI primer set and the Qiagen OneStep RT-PCR kit. Libraries were constructed in a second round of multiplex PCR, after which size selection and purification were carried out. Paired-end sequencing of the libraries was performed with 100 bp reads on an Illumina HiSeq2000. As for the authors' bioinformatics: Raw data were processed with SOAPnuke, discarding reads with adapters, uncalled bases, mean Phred below 15, or no exact constant-primer or identifier match. COPE v1.2.5 was used to merge the high-quality paired reads, and each unique nucleotide sequence was defined as a clonotype. MiTCR v1.1 was used to align clonotypes to the IMGT TRBV, TRBD and TRBJ reference segments. Analysis was restricted to V-J combinations with a frequency above 0.0001, which covered just over 98% of repertoires. The TCS score was defined as F50 (clonal expansion) divided by E x V (chaos), with BLOSUM62-based TCRdist calculated between CDR3 peptides within each V-J. Welch's t-statistics and random forest reduced 450 to 600 V-J features to 10 to 15, which were used in a naive Bayes classifier (R e1071). Clones were called with MiXCR by TCRdb after fastp trimmed the public reads at Q25, and only in-frame beta chains were retained. Each entry merges the rows of one CDR3 protein and shows their most common DNA and genes. These V and J calls derive from TCRdb rather than the authors' analysis. This sample lists some 580,000 distinct CDR3 sequences; roughly 15% were detected once. The ten largest make up less than 3.5% of the sample.

The origin of this receptor is a woman aged 35 to 49 with Graves' ophthalmopathy. Sequencing was done on a sample of blood. The rearrangement joined TRBV28 to TRBJ2-2; the D gene cannot be named for sure. The DNA sequence reads TGTGCCAGCAGTTCCCCCCCTCGAGGGAACACCGGGGAGCTGTTTTTT. This gives the protein CASSSPPRGNTGELFF.